This T cell receptor beta chain was observed in a study of cytomegalovirus exposure and HLA in healthy donors. Study findings and constraints: Relative to equally common others, HLA-associated TCR beta chains showed greater clonal expansion in a later analysis. Researchers reportedly found TCR beta sequences accurately predicted most subjects' HLA-A and HLA-B alleles.

Germline V CDR1 and CDR2: SGHTA, FQGNSA. With 0 bases removed from V and 0 bases from J, the gap between germline ends came to 6 bases. This CDR3 contains 15 residues. In the case of this clone: Its antigen remains unknown. Other DNA variants within this sample encode the same CDR3.

The PCR made use of 60 Vbeta and 13 Jbeta primers. Profiled with immunoSEQ multiplex PCR; TCRdb holds only in-frame clones, not every one. The repertoire has approximately 100,000 clones, roughly 85% of them found once; the top ten carry 3.1%. This sequence joins TRBV7-2 and TRBJ2-1; no firm D call. Sequencing input: PBMCs. The TCR comes from a woman aged 40 to 50 in good health and CMV-seronegative. CDR3 loop: CASSLAKSSYNEQFF. CDR3 DNA sequence: TGTGCCAGCAGCTTAGCAAAGAGCTCCTACAATGAGCAGTTCTTC.